A selection of T cell receptor beta chains follows, all from one sample in a study of CD8+CD57+ T cells in acquired aplastic anemia. TCRdb itself ran the reads through MiXCR, one entry per CDR3 protein. The sample shows about 150,000 distinct CDR3 sequences, approximately 52% of them seen only once. Material for sequencing was sorted CD4+, CD8+, or CD8+CD57+ T cells (not recorded which) from PBMCs. The receptors stem from a human donor with aplastic anemia. Both conserved end residues are part of each CDR3. The order of the fields is D gene, CDR3 length, clone size, V gene, J gene, CDR3 DNA, CDR3 protein. A D gene is named only where the DNA matches it firmly. Some rows have no size entry. The others give once, few or many, or a class for an expanded clone.

D: -
length: 16
size: few
V: TRBV7-2
J: TRBJ2-5
DNA: TGTGCCAGCAGCTTAGAGTCTGGCAGTGGGGGGAAGACCCAGTACTTC
CDR3: CASSLESGSGGKTQYF

D: TRBD2
length: 16
size: -
V: TRBV10-3
J: TRBJ2-1
DNA: TGTGCCATCAGGGAAGGGACTAGCGGGGTCTACAATGAGCAGTTCTTC
CDR3: CAIREGTSGVYNEQFF

D: -
length: 13
size: -
V: TRBV2
J: TRBJ2-7
DNA: TGTGCCAGCAGTTTCTCGTCCTCCTACGAGCAGTACTTC
CDR3: CASSFSSSYEQYF

D: -
length: 13
size: -
V: TRBV6-5
J: TRBJ1-1
DNA: TGTGCCAGCAGTTATGTCTCTGGAACTGAAGCTTTCTTT
CDR3: CASSYVSGTEAFF

D: -
length: 15
size: -
V: TRBV10-3
J: TRBJ2-7
DNA: TGTGCCATCAGCGAATCCTCACAGGGCTCCTACGAGCAGTACTTC
CDR3: CAISESSQGSYEQYF

D: -
length: 14
size: few
V: TRBV9
J: TRBJ2-4
DNA: TGTGCCAGCAGTCAGGGACTAGCCAAAAACATTCAGTACTTC
CDR3: CASSQGLAKNIQYF

D: -
length: 16
size: -
V: TRBV11-2
J: TRBJ2-7
DNA: TGTGCCAGCAGTGATAATCCCGGGACGGAGGCCTACGAGCAGTACTTC
CDR3: CASSDNPGTEAYEQYF

D: -
length: 11
size: many
V: TRBV7-8
J: TRBJ2-1
DNA: TGTGCCAGCAGCTTAGGGGCTGAGCAGTTCTTC
CDR3: CASSLGAEQFF

D: -
length: 14
size: many
V: TRBV12-3/TRBV12-4
J: TRBJ2-2
DNA: TGTGCCAGCAGTTCGCCGACCGGAACCGGGGAGCTGTTTTTT
CDR3: CASSSPTGTGELFF

D: TRBD1
length: 15
size: once
V: TRBV15
J: TRBJ2-7
DNA: TGTGCCACCAGCAGGGACCGGGACAGGGCAAACGAGCAGTACTTC
CDR3: CATSRDRDRANEQYF

D: -
length: 14
size: -
V: TRBV27
J: TRBJ1-2
DNA: TGTGCCAGCAGTTTGGACGGGGATTATGAGGGCTACACCTTC
CDR3: CASSLDGDYEGYTF

D: -
length: 12
size: -
V: TRBV20-1
J: TRBJ1-4
DNA: TGCAGTGCTACCGGGGCTAATGAAAAACTGTTTTTT
CDR3: CSATGANEKLFF

D: TRBD2
length: 14
size: -
V: TRBV20-1
J: TRBJ2-7
DNA: TGCAGTGCTACGGGACTAGCGGGGACCTACGAGCAGTACTTC
CDR3: CSATGLAGTYEQYF

D: -
length: 17
size: many
V: TRBV7-9
J: TRBJ2-7
DNA: TGTGCCAGGGCGGACCGCCGTTGGAACTGGGGGTCCTACGAGCAGTACTTC
CDR3: CARADRRWNWGSYEQYF

D: -
length: 14
size: many
V: TRBV9
J: TRBJ1-3
DNA: TGTGCCAGCGACGGAGGGGGTTCTCTCAACACCATATATTTT
CDR3: CASDGGGSLNTIYF

D: -
length: 14
size: -
V: TRBV9
J: TRBJ2-5
DNA: TGTGCCAGCAGCGTAGAAACAGGGCGGGAGACCCAGTACTTC
CDR3: CASSVETGRETQYF

D: TRBD1
length: 12
size: -
V: TRBV6-2/TRBV6-3
J: TRBJ2-5
DNA: TGTGCCAGCAGTGCGAGACAGGGTGACCTGTACTTC
CDR3: CASSARQGDLYF

D: -
length: 15
size: -
V: TRBV20-1
J: TRBJ2-5
DNA: TGCAGTGCTAGAGGGGGGACGGTGTTTGGCCAGACCCAGTACTTC
CDR3: CSARGGTVFGQTQYF

D: -
length: 14
size: many
V: TRBV4-3
J: TRBJ2-1
DNA: TGCGCCAGCAGCCAAAACTTACAGGTTAATGAGCAGTTCTTC
CDR3: CASSQNLQVNEQFF